This T cell receptor (beta chain) was retrieved from a study of T cell responses to AZD1222 COVID-19 vaccine. Notes on this clone: Its antigen is as yet unknown.

Clones were read by immunoSEQ multiplex PCR, and TCRdb kept only the in-frame ones, dropping some. The sample carries around 79,000 clones, 87% recorded once. Study-wide results and limits: Donors were chiefly white British, with a greater number of females, and clonal diversity was perhaps underestimated. Among those given AZD1222, only five or six were seropositive at baseline.

The sample was peripheral blood, taken on day 0 of AZD1222 vaccination. This receptor was obtained from an adult in good health.

CDR3 nucleotides: TGTGCCTGGAGTACCCAGGAGGACACTGAAGCTTTCTTT. Its translation: CAWSTQEDTEAFF. This rearrangement joins TRBV30 to TRBJ1-1; D ambiguous. Per the germline V gene, CDR1 is GTSNPN and CDR2 is SVGIG (reference sequence). This CDR3 has 13 amino acids. Trimming pared 2 bases from V and 3 bases from J, leaving 10 bases between.